The 29 T cell receptor beta chains given below trace back to one sample, sequenced in a study of blood T cell repertoires in COVID-19. Method: immunoSEQ multiplex PCR; TCRdb's copy keeps in-frame clones and lacks some. The table includes under 150,000 clones, roughly four fifths detected once. Specimen: peripheral blood. Receptors were obtained from a man aged 40-49 years with active or convalescent COVID-19.

This clone was recorded only once. The chain recombines TRBV10-1 with TRBJ2-7, with D possibly TRBD1 on 6 matching bases. The CDR3 has 15 residues. Germline CDR1 reads WNHNN; CDR2 reads SYGVQD (reference sequence). V shed 4 bases and J shed 0 bases, with 13 bases lying between them. The CDR3 reads CASSVTGPSSYEQYF. The CDR3 nucleotides are TGCGCCAGCAGTGTGACAGGACCAAGCTCCTACGAGCAGTACTTC.

In its sample, this clone was seen a few times. The chain joins TRBV27 to TRBJ1-5; 8 bases are shared with TRBD1. There are 17 residues in the CDR3. The trim removed 10 bases at V and 3 bases at J, leaving 17 bases unmatched. From germline, CDR1 is MNHEY and CDR2 SMNVEV (reference sequence). CDR3 sequence: CATAEDQGQVHNQPQHF. The DNA for the CDR3 is TGTGCCACCGCGGAGGATCAGGGACAGGTTCACAATCAGCCCCAGCATTTT.

This chain joins TRBV10-3 and TRBJ2-5; TRBD1 agrees at 12 bases. Germline trimming cut 6 bases from V and 9 bases from J; bases unmatched to any gene: 8. Looked up from germline, CDR1 is ENHRY and CDR2 is SYGVKD. The CDR3 has 14 residues. The CDR3 DNA reads TGTGCCATCAGGGGGACAGGGGGCGCCTCGGCCCAGTACTTC. Its translation is CAIRGTGGASAQYF.

The chain joins TRBV4-3 to TRBJ1-4; D gene ambiguous. Germline values: CDR1 LGHNA, CDR2 YSLEER. Trimming shortened V by 5 bases and J by 0 bases, and 13 bases separated the two germline ends. The CDR3 is 16 amino acids. The CDR3 DNA sequence: TGCGCCAGCAGCATGGGTTTGGGCGCAACTAATGAAAAACTGTTTTTT. Its protein is CASSMGLGATNEKLFF.

The chain couples TRBV6-5 to TRBJ2-3; TRBD2 matches at 7 bases. With 7 bases clipped from V and 4 bases from J, the junction kept 11 bases outside the gene matches. This CDR3 is 15 amino acids long. Germline loops: CDR1 MNHEY, CDR2 SVGAGI. CDR3 sequence reads: CASNQLAAGADTQYF. In DNA form, the CDR3 reads TGTGCCAGCAATCAACTAGCTGCGGGGGCAGATACGCAGTATTTT.

A few counts support this clone. The chain has TRBV25-1 and TRBJ2-6; D might be TRBD1 (5 bases). The germline V and J ends were trimmed by 5 bases and 3 bases, with 5 bases remaining between them. Germline lookup yields CDR1 MGHDK and CDR2 SYGVNS. This CDR3 is 13 amino acids long. The CDR3 DNA reads TGTGCCAGCAGTACAGGTGGGGCCAACGTCCTGACTTTC. Amino acid sequence: CASSTGGANVLTF.

The gene calls are TRBV6-2 or TRBV6-3 and TRBJ1-1; D not certain. V was trimmed by 2 bases and J by 4 bases, leaving 8 bases between them. The CDR3 covers 13 residues. Germline-derived CDR1 and CDR2 are MNHEY and SVGEGT. The CDR3 is CASSYSPGTEAFF. DNA for the CDR3: TGTGCCAGCAGTTACAGCCCCGGCACTGAAGCTTTCTTT.

This chain connects TRBV9 to TRBJ2-3; 9 bases match TRBD1. Germline CDR1 SGDLS, CDR2 YYNGEE. V gave up 3 bases and J gave up 0 bases; unmatched junction bases: 2. CDR3 length: 15 amino acids. Here the CDR3 reads CASSAGQGSTDTQYF. The CDR3 DNA is TGTGCCAGCAGCGCTGGACAGGGGAGCACAGATACGCAGTATTTT.

The chain combines TRBV10-3 with TRBJ2-5; no definite D call. The CDR3 length is 12 residues. V was clipped by 2 bases and J by 6 bases, with 7 bases between them. The germline gives CDR1 ENHRY, CDR2 SYGVKD. This CDR3 reads CAISEKSKTQYF. Here the CDR3 DNA reads TGTGCCATCAGTGAGAAGAGCAAGACCCAGTACTTC.

The chain carries TRBV10-3 and TRBJ2-7; 7 positions match TRBD1. CDR1 is ENHRY, CDR2 SYGVKD, per germline. CDR3 length: 14 residues. V lost 0 bases to trimming and J lost 5 bases; unmatched junction nucleotides: 4. The CDR3 protein is CAISESGRGNEQYF. DNA for the CDR3: TGTGCCATCAGTGAGTCTGGCAGGGGGAACGAGCAGTACTTC.

This clone showed up just once. The chain carries TRBV15 and TRBJ2-7, with D possibly TRBD1 on 6 matching bases. Trimming took 4 bases from V and 6 from J, leaving 19 bases between them. The CDR3 runs 15 residues. Germline CDR1 and CDR2: LNHNV and YYDKDF (reference sequence). CDR3 in amino acids: CATSKAGVTVGEQYF. The CDR3 DNA reads TGTGCCACCAGCAAGGCAGGGGTAACAGTGGGCGAGCAGTACTTC.

This chain links TRBV6-5 with TRBJ2-7, with TRBD1 matching 7 bases. Germline lookup yields CDR1 MNHEY and CDR2 SVGAGI. There are 14 residues in the CDR3. Germline trimming cut 8 bases from V and 1 base from J; bases unmatched to any gene: 8. The CDR3 protein is CASGPLGQSYEQYF. CDR3 DNA: TGTGCCAGCGGACCCCTGGGACAGTCCTACGAGCAGTACTTC.

CDR3 DNA sequence: TGTGCCAGCAGCTTAAACAGACAGGGAGAGACCCAGTACTTC. Protein product: CASSLNRQGETQYF. The chain links TRBV5-5 to TRBJ2-5; 7 bases are shared with TRBD1. The CDR3 runs 14 residues. Germline V gives CDR1 SGHKS, CDR2 YYEKEE (reference sequence). V was clipped by 2 bases and J by 4 bases; unmatched bases: 5. Full variable domain (outside the CDR3, taken from reference TRBV5-5 and TRBJ2-5): DAGVTQSPTHLIKTRGQQVTLRCSPISGHKSVSWYQQVLGQGPQFIFQYYEKEERGRGNFPDRFSARQFPNYSSELNVNALLLGDSALYLCASSLNRQGETQYFGPGTRLLVL.

The CDR3 sequence: CATRTLNTGELFF. The CDR3 DNA sequence: TGTGCCACCCGGACATTGAACACCGGGGAGCTGTTTTTT. V usage is TRBV19 and J usage is TRBJ2-2; TRBD1 might be the D (5 bases). The CDR3 runs to 13 residues. V lost 10 bases and J 1 base, leaving 10 bases between the germline ends. Germline V gene data show CDR1 as LNHDA and CDR2 as SQIVND (reference sequence).

The CDR3 nucleotides are TGTGCCAGCAAGCAGGACACAGATACGCAGTATTTT. It codes for CASKQDTDTQYF. This chain connects TRBV6-6 to TRBJ2-3, with D hard to call. CDR1 MNHNY and CDR2 SVGAGI come from the germline V gene (reference sequence). V lost 7 bases and J lost 2, with 7 bases in between. The CDR3 has 12 residues.

In this sample, this clone turned up a few times. V usage is TRBV10-3 and J usage is TRBJ1-2, with a possible D match to TRBD1 (6 bases). V lost 3 bases, J lost 4 bases, and 12 bases lay in between. The CDR3 has 14 amino acids. Germline V CDR1 and CDR2: ENHRY, SYGVKD. For the CDR3, the DNA is TGTGCCATCAGTGAAGGGGGGGCGGGCTATGGCTACACCTTC. Protein: CAISEGGAGYGYTF.

This chain connects TRBV7-2 to TRBJ2-5, with 7 nucleotides matching TRBD1. CDR3 size: 13 residues. J was trimmed by 4 bases and V by 4 bases; bases with no gene match: 3. Germline V gene sequence: CDR1 SGHTA, CDR2 FQGNSA. The CDR3 loop reads CASSSGQRETQYF. The CDR3 nucleotides are TGTGCCAGCAGCTCGGGACAGAGAGAGACCCAGTACTTC. The full variable domain, completed using reference TRBV7-2 and TRBJ2-5, is GAGVSQSPSNKVTEKGKDVELRCDPISGHTALYWYRQSLGQGLEFLIYFQGNSAPDKSGLPSDRFSAERTGGSVSTLTIQRTQQEDSAVYLCASSSGQRETQYFGPGTRLLVL.

By share, this clone ranks as large (0.1 to 1%). The chain joins TRBV3-1 (or the pseudogene TRBV3-2) to TRBJ2-7, with no clear D. Trimming stripped 0 bases from V and 6 bases from J, with 6 bases between. From germline, CDR1 is LGHDT and CDR2 YNNKEL (reference sequence). This CDR3 is 12 amino acids long. The CDR3 nucleotides read TGTGCCAGCAGCCAAGAAGCGTTCGAGCAGTACTTC. Its protein is CASSQEAFEQYF.

This chain uses TRBV18 with TRBJ1-2, with 11 bases matching TRBD1. Germline V CDR1 and CDR2: KGHSH, LQKENI. J was trimmed by 7 bases and V by 6 bases; bases with no gene match: 10. CDR3 size: 15 residues. The CDR3 sequence is CASSASGQGAAGYTF. CDR3 bases: TGTGCCAGCTCGGCGAGCGGACAGGGGGCGGCTGGCTACACCTTC. The complete variable domain, with remaining parts taken from reference TRBV18 and TRBJ1-2, reads NAGVMQNPRHLVRRRGQEARLRCSPMKGHSHVYWYRQLPEEGLKFMVYLQKENIIDESGMPKERFSAEFPKEGPSILRIQQVVRGDSAAYFCASSASGQGAAGYTFGSGTRLTVV.

This rearrangement joins TRBV10-3 to TRBJ2-7; 7 bases map to TRBD1. The CDR3 runs 14 residues. Germline assignment: CDR1 ENHRY and CDR2 SYGVKD. Germline trimming cut 6 bases from V and 6 bases from J; bases unmatched to any gene: 11. The CDR3 sequence is CAISTDREGLEQYF. The CDR3 bases are TGTGCCATCAGCACCGACAGGGAAGGCCTCGAGCAGTACTTC.

CDR3 nucleotide sequence: TGTGCCAGCAGCCAAGGACCGGGACAGACTTGGTCACCCCTCCACTTT. Translation: CASSQGPGQTWSPLHF. The genes are TRBV3-1 (or the pseudogene TRBV3-2) and TRBJ1-6; the match to TRBD1 covers 7 bases. Trimming took 1 base from V and 10 from J; bases not matched to a gene: 10. Germline CDR1 and CDR2: LGHDT and YNNKEL (reference sequence). This CDR3 contains 16 residues.

The chain couples TRBV27 to TRBJ1-5; 7 positions agree with TRBD1. Germline CDR1 reads MNHEY; CDR2 reads SMNVEV (reference sequence). After removal of 5 bases from V and 7 bases from J, the junction contained 11 bases not matched to a gene. The CDR3 extends over 15 amino acids. This CDR3 reads CASSLGTEGGQPQHF. The CDR3, as DNA: TGTGCCAGCAGTCTGGGGACAGAAGGAGGCCAGCCCCAGCATTTT.

Details on this clone: The junction differs from germline at one of its ends, possibly a read error. This sequence joins TRBV5-5 and TRBJ1-2, with TRBD1 identical over 10 bases. The germline gives CDR1 SGHKS, CDR2 YYEKEE (reference sequence). The CDR3 is 13 amino acids. The CDR3 spells CASNLDRGDGYTF. CDR3 DNA: TGTGCCAGCAACTTGGACAGGGGGGATGGCTACACCTTC.

The chain employs TRBV11-3 and TRBJ2-3; possible D gene TRBD1, 6 bases. The CDR3 is 14 amino acids. V was clipped by 5 bases and J by 4 bases, with 13 bases between them. The germline gives CDR1 SGHNT, CDR2 YENEEA. The CDR3, as DNA: TGTGCCAGCAGCGTTAACAGGGTTTCAGATACGCAGTATTTT. Translating it yields CASSVNRVSDTQYF.

This chain links TRBV5-1 with TRBJ1-1, with D perhaps TRBD1 (6 bases). The CDR3 loop spans 14 amino acids. Germline CDR1 SGHRS, CDR2 YFSETQ. Trimming took 0 bases from V and 5 from J, leaving 11 bases between them. In nucleotides, the CDR3 is TGCGCCAGCAGCTTGGACAGGGTAGGGACTGAAGCTTTCTTT. It is translated as CASSLDRVGTEAFF.

For this clone: Germline is not matched at one junction end, which may reflect a read error. This chain links TRBV3-1 (or the pseudogene TRBV3-2) with TRBJ2-2; tentatively, D is TRBD1 (6 bases). This CDR3 is built from 13 residues. Germline-derived CDR1 and CDR2 are LGHDT and YNNKEL (reference sequence). CDR3 loop: CASSQRGPGALFF. As DNA, the CDR3 is TGTGCCAGCAGCCAACGGGGCCCAGGGGCGCTGTTTTTT.

The CDR3 DNA is TGTGCCAGCAGTGCCGGCGGGAGGTTAGGCTCTCCTGAAGCTTTCTTT. The encoded protein is CASSAGGRLGSPEAFF. The chain recombines TRBV6-1 with TRBJ1-1; no clear D. V was clipped by 4 bases and J by 6 bases, with 21 bases between them. The length of the CDR3 is 16 residues. Germline assignment: CDR1 MNHNS and CDR2 SASEGT.

This clone was seen only a few times. The chain recombines TRBV6-5 with TRBJ1-1, with D maybe TRBD1 (5 bases). The ends were cut back, 2 bases at V and 4 bases at J, with 17 bases in the middle. The CDR3 contains 16 residues. The germline gives CDR1 MNHEY, CDR2 SVGAGI. CDR3 in amino acids: CASSYDIGGVGTEAFF. Here the CDR3 DNA reads TGTGCCAGCAGTTACGATATTGGGGGGGTGGGCACTGAAGCTTTCTTT.

The chain joins TRBV4-2 to TRBJ1-2, with D tentatively TRBD1 (5 bases). CDR1 is LGHNA and CDR2 is YNFKEQ in the germline V gene. CDR3 length: 15 residues. Trimming removed 4 bases from V and 1 base from J, with 13 bases in between. The CDR3 sequence is CASSPGGGLNYGYTF. CDR3 sequence (DNA): TGTGCCAGCAGCCCGGGGGGGGGTCTTAACTATGGCTACACCTTC.